A selection of T cell receptor beta chains follows, all from one sample in a study of CD8 T cells in Susac syndrome. Via MiXCR, TCRdb re-called the immunoSEQ multiplex PCR reads, giving one row per CDR3 protein. The sample comprises some 260,000 distinct CDR3 sequences, around 95% of which are singletons, and 0.065% to 0.08% rests with the top ten. The sequenced material came from CD4+ T cells from PBMCs. These TCRs come from a human donor with multiple sclerosis. Each CDR3 is given with its conserved first and last residue. D genes are given only for firm matches. Only some rows state a clone size, as once, few, many or a class for expanded clones.

j_gene,d_gene,abundance,v_gene,CDR3aa,CDR3nt
TRBJ1-6,NA,NA,TRBV25-1,CASSELGNNSPLHF,TGTGCCAGCAGTGAATTAGGGAATAATTCACCCCTCCACTTT
TRBJ2-7,NA,NA,TRBV6-1,CASSLGPGRNPYEQYF,TGTGCCAGCAGTCTGGGGCCCGGACGGAACCCCTACGAGCAGTACTTC
TRBJ2-5,NA,NA,TRBV7-3,CASSLGWFRGHGETQYF,TGTGCCAGCAGCTTAGGGTGGTTTCGGGGGCACGGGGAGACCCAGTACTTC
TRBJ2-1,TRBD2,NA,TRBV29-1,CSAGLAGEVEQFF,TGCAGCGCCGGACTAGCGGGAGAGGTTGAGCAGTTCTTC
TRBJ2-2,NA,NA,TRBV2,CASSEGAGRVGGELFF,TGTGCCAGCAGTGAAGGGGCCGGAAGGGTCGGCGGGGAGCTGTTTTTT
TRBJ1-2,TRBD1,NA,TRBV29-1,CSVMDEGTGGNFYGYTF,TGCAGCGTGATGGACGAAGGGACAGGGGGAAATTTTTATGGCTACACCTTC
TRBJ2-2,TRBD2,NA,TRBV30,CAWSQAGLAGVTGELFF,TGTGCCTGGAGTCAGGCCGGGCTAGCGGGAGTTACCGGGGAGCTGTTTTTT
TRBJ2-3,NA,few,TRBV18,CASSPSRDTQYF,TGTGCCAGCTCACCAAGCCGGGATACGCAGTATTTT
TRBJ2-5,TRBD2,NA,TRBV5-4,CASSVSSGVRETQYF,TGTGCCAGCAGCGTATCTAGCGGGGTCAGAGAGACCCAGTACTTC
TRBJ2-5,TRBD2,NA,TRBV9,CASSVVSGGPQETQYF,TGTGCCAGCAGCGTAGTGTCGGGGGGGCCCCAAGAGACCCAGTACTTC
TRBJ1-3,TRBD1,NA,TRBV13,CASSVGGTGVLSGNTIYF,TGTGCCAGCAGCGTGGGCGGGACAGGGGTTCTCTCTGGAAACACCATATATTTT
TRBJ1-1,NA,NA,TRBV28,CASSSADGWGTEAFF,TGTGCCAGCAGTTCGGCGGACGGATGGGGCACTGAAGCTTTCTTT
TRBJ1-5,NA,NA,TRBV19,CASSIGVQPQHF,TGTGCCAGTAGTATAGGGGTACAGCCCCAGCATTTT
TRBJ2-6,TRBD2,once,TRBV7-2,CANSGGLANVLTF,TGTGCCAACTCGGGGGGGTTAGCCAACGTCCTGACTTTC
TRBJ2-1,NA,NA,TRBV24-1,CATRGIGNEQFF,TGTGCCACCCGAGGGATAGGCAATGAGCAGTTCTTC
TRBJ2-7,NA,NA,TRBV5-1,CASSLLFLGLSDEQYF,TGCGCCAGCAGCCTTCTCTTCCTGGGACTGTCGGACGAGCAGTACTTC
TRBJ2-1,NA,NA,TRBV3-1,CASSQVGGQTFF,TGTGCCAGCAGCCAGGTCGGGGGACAAACGTTCTTC
TRBJ1-1,NA,NA,TRBV30,CAWSVPGNPEAFF,TGTGCCTGGAGTGTACCTGGTAACCCTGAAGCTTTCTTT
TRBJ2-1,NA,NA,TRBV30,CAWRGTGYNEQFF,TGTGCCTGGCGGGGGACCGGATACAATGAGCAGTTCTTC
TRBJ2-4,TRBD2,NA,TRBV19,CASSLRTSGSPKNIQYF,TGTGCCAGTAGCCTCAGGACTAGCGGGAGTCCCAAAAACATTCAGTACTTC
TRBJ1-2,NA,NA,TRBV4-1,CASSQEVGINYGYTF,TGCGCCAGCAGCCAAGAAGTAGGGATTAACTATGGCTACACCTTC
TRBJ1-6,NA,once,TRBV28,CASSPPGGLGSPLHF,TGTGCCAGCAGTCCCCCGGGAGGCTTAGGGTCACCCCTCCACTTT
TRBJ2-3,TRBD2,NA,TRBV27,CASSFRLAGAPGTDTQYF,TGTGCCAGCAGTTTTCGGCTAGCGGGGGCCCCGGGCACAGATACGCAGTATTTT
TRBJ2-1,NA,NA,TRBV19,CASRRDSYNEQFF,TGTGCCAGTAGGCGGGACAGCTACAATGAGCAGTTCTTC
TRBJ2-2,NA,NA,TRBV7-3,CASSLTPGLRSTGELFF,TGTGCCAGCAGCTTAACCCCGGGTCTGAGATCCACCGGGGAGCTGTTTTTT
TRBJ1-2,TRBD1,NA,TRBV6-5,CASSYETGGYGYTF,TGTGCCAGCAGTTACGAGACAGGGGGCTATGGCTACACCTTC